The 24 T cell receptor beta chains presented below share a single source sample, sequenced in a study of response to subunit inactivated influenza vaccine (dated by TCRdb to the late 2010s). The protocol used for the library was RT-PCR. The reads were generated on an Illumina HiSeq 2500. The public reads were reprocessed in TCRdb via fastp at Q25 and MiXCR, keeping in-frame beta chains. Rows with a matching CDR3 protein are joined into one entry that keeps the most common DNA and genes. The sample has hundreds of thousands of distinct CDR3 sequences on record, around 11% of them singletons. The top ten clones comprise roughly 11% of the sample. These data were also filed under a second study, of T cells expressing NK-cell markers. The other study reports the following: 5'RACE template switching, by which a universal primer site and unique molecular identifiers were added, was used to make TCR beta cDNA libraries.

The starting material was PBMCs from blood, obtained on the day of vaccination. The receptors shown here come from a man in his fifties or sixties who received an inactivated influenza vaccine. Donor details come from another sample of the same person, matched by shared clones.

This clonotype was detected many times. V usage is TRBV30 and J usage is TRBJ1-2; a possible D gene is TRBD1 (5 bases). V lost 0 bases and J 2 bases, leaving 7 bases between the germline ends. The CDR3 length is 13 residues. The germline V gene has CDR1 GTSNPN and CDR2 SVGIG (reference sequence). CDR3 in DNA: TGTGCCTGGAGTGTACAGGTGAACTATGGCTACACCTTC. Protein product: CAWSVQVNYGYTF.

This clonotype showed up many times. The chain has TRBV19 and TRBJ2-7, with a tentative D call TRBD1 (6 bases). Trimming cost V 1 base and J 1 base, with 8 bases left between them. The length of the CDR3 is 14 residues. CDR1 and CDR2 (germline): LNHDA, SQIVND (reference sequence). The CDR3 spells CASSIGTGSYEQYF. The CDR3 bases are TGTGCCAGTAGTATAGGAACAGGGTCCTACGAGCAGTACTTC. The whole variable domain, filled in from reference TRBV19 and TRBJ2-7, reads DGGITQSPKYLFRKEGQNVTLSCEQNLNHDAMYWYRQDPGQGLRLIYYSQIVNDFQKGDIAEGYSVSREKKESFPLTVTSAQKNPTAFYLCASSIGTGSYEQYFGPGTRLTVT.

This clonotype came up a few times. The J gene is TRBJ2-2, the V gene TRBV27; perhaps TRBD1 as D (6 bases). The CDR3 is made up of 14 amino acids. Germline V gene sequence: CDR1 MNHEY, CDR2 SMNVEV (reference sequence). V gave up 2 bases and J gave up 16 bases, with 20 bases separating them. CDR3 DNA: TGTGCCAGCAGTTTACGAGGGCTTGGGGGCATTGAGTTTTTT. It encodes CASSLRGLGGIEFF.

In this sample, this clonotype turned up a few times. The chain is built from TRBV20-1 and TRBJ2-1, with 7 bases aligning to TRBD2. V gave up 6 bases and J gave up 0 bases; unmatched junction bases: 11. This CDR3 spans 16 amino acids. In germline, CDR1 is DFQATT, CDR2 SNEGSKA (reference sequence). CDR3 sequence (DNA): TGCAGTGCAAGTAGACCCTCTAGCGGCTCCTACAATGAGCAGTTCTTC. Translated, it gives CSASRPSSGSYNEQFF.

The rearrangement joins TRBV4-2 to TRBJ2-1, with D uncertain. V was cut by 0 bases and J by 5 bases, with 11 bases left in between. CDR3 length: 15 amino acids. Germline CDR1 and CDR2: LGHNA and YNFKEQ. The CDR3 spells CASSQDLGRHNEQFF. For the CDR3, the DNA is TGTGCCAGCAGCCAAGATTTGGGCCGTCACAATGAGCAGTTCTTC.

This rearrangement joins TRBV7-3 to TRBJ2-1, with a possible D match to TRBD1 (6 bases). CDR1 SGHTA and CDR2 FQGTGA come from the germline V gene. V lost 4 bases, J lost 5 bases, and 9 bases lay in between. The CDR3 totals 13 residues. The CDR3 nucleotides read TGTGCCAGCAGCTCGGACAGCGACAATGAGCAGTTCTTC. Translated, it gives CASSSDSDNEQFF. Using reference TRBV7-3 and TRBJ2-1 for the parts outside the CDR3, the full variable domain is GAGVSQTPSNKVTEKGKYVELRCDPISGHTALYWYRQSLGQGPEFLIYFQGTGAADDSGLPNDRFFAVRPEGSVSTLKIQRTERGDSAVYLCASSSDSDNEQFFGPGTRLTVL.

This clonotype came up many times. This sequence joins TRBV29-1 and TRBJ2-3; D is unresolved. Trimming took 2 bases from V and 0 from J, leaving 3 bases between them. Germline CDR1 reads SQVTM; CDR2 reads ANQGSEA. CDR3 length: 12 amino acids. CDR3 residues: CSVEWSTDTQYF. Here the CDR3 DNA reads TGCAGCGTTGAATGGAGCACAGATACGCAGTATTTT.

Remarks on this clonotype: Just one base apart from a much larger clone, this may be a read error. The missing conserved phenylalanine or tryptophan at the end of this CDR3 makes a read error likely. V gene TRBV5-6 combines with J gene TRBJ2-5, with D unresolved. Trimming took off 1 base at V and 0 bases at J, with 7 bases between the two ends. CDR1 and CDR2 from the germline V gene are SGHDT and YYEEEE. The CDR3 runs 14 residues. As DNA, the CDR3 is TGTGCCAGCAGCTTGATTCAGTACCAAGAGACCCAGTACCTC. Translation: CASSLIQYQETQYL.

The genes are TRBV6-2 or TRBV6-3 and TRBJ1-2, with D possibly TRBD1 on 5 matching bases. CDR3 length: 13 residues. Trimming shortened V by 6 bases and J by 7 bases, and 15 bases separated the two germline ends. Per germline, CDR1 MNHEY and CDR2 SVGEGT. CDR3 amino acids: CASSPDKASGYTF. The CDR3 DNA sequence: TGTGCCAGCAGCCCGGACAAGGCCTCTGGCTACACCTTC.

There are many counts of this clonotype. The genes are TRBV18 and TRBJ2-2; D unclear. Trimming stripped 8 bases from V and 2 bases from J, with 6 bases between. Germline CDR1 reads KGHSH; CDR2 reads LQKENI. CDR3 length equals 12 residues. CDR3 amino acids: CASSPNTGELFF. CDR3 DNA: TGTGCCAGCAGTCCTAACACCGGGGAGCTGTTTTTT.

This clonotype was recorded many times. The chain has TRBV5-5 and TRBJ2-1; TRBD2 matches at 8 bases. J was trimmed by 8 bases and V by 1 base; bases with no gene match: 5. This CDR3 has 14 residues. Germline CDR1 and CDR2: SGHKS and YYEKEE (reference sequence). The CDR3 DNA follows: TGTGCCAGCAGCTTGATAGCGGGAAAGCATGAGCAGTTCTTC. It translates to CASSLIAGKHEQFF.

Regarding this clonotype: The junction differs from germline at one of its ends, possibly a read error. This chain connects TRBV28 to TRBJ2-2, with a possible D match to TRBD2 (6 bases). CDR3 length: 17 amino acids. Germline lookup yields CDR1 MDHEN and CDR2 SYDVKM. The DNA of the CDR3 is TGTGCCAGCAGCCGAACGGGGGTTTCGACAAGGACCGGGGAGCTGTCTTTT. As protein: CASSRTGVSTRTGELSF.

This clonotype was seen repeatedly, ten times or more. The chain has TRBV28 and TRBJ2-5; maybe TRBD2 (6 bases). The CDR3 runs to 14 residues. Germline-derived CDR1 and CDR2 are MDHEN and SYDVKM. The V gene lost 5 bases and the J gene lost 1 base, with 11 bases spanning the gap. The CDR3 DNA follows: TGTGCCAGCAGTCCAGGGACTTTCCAAGAGACCCAGTACTTC. It is translated as CASSPGTFQETQYF. The whole variable domain, filled in from reference TRBV28 and TRBJ2-5, reads DVKVTQSSRYLVKRTGEKVFLECVQDMDHENMFWYRQDPGLGLRLIYFSYDVKMKEKGDIPEGYSVSREKKERFSLILESASTNQTSMYLCASSPGTFQETQYFGPGTRLLVL.

This CDR3 reads CACAEGETQYF. For the CDR3, the DNA is TGTGCCTGCGCGGAGGGAGAGACCCAGTACTTC. The chain couples TRBV10-3 to TRBJ2-5, with D possibly being TRBD2 (6 bases). This CDR3 has 11 amino acids. Trimming took off 11 bases at V and 4 bases at J, with 11 bases between the two ends. Germline CDR1 is ENHRY and CDR2 is SYGVKD.

This chain links TRBV6-2 or TRBV6-3 with TRBJ2-3; 10 nucleotides align to TRBD1. This CDR3 region has 14 residues. With V trimmed by 2 bases and J by 5 bases, 1 base remained unmatched. In germline, CDR1 is MNHEY, CDR2 SVGEGT. As DNA, the CDR3 is TGTGCCAGCAGTTACGGGACAGGGGTAGATACGCAGTATTTT. Protein product: CASSYGTGVDTQYF.

About this clonotype itself: One end of the junction fails to match germline, which may point to a read error. The chain employs TRBV5-4 and TRBJ2-3; possible D gene TRBD2, 5 bases. CDR3 length: 14 amino acids. The V gene's germline CDR1 is SGHNT and CDR2 YYREEE (reference sequence). In DNA form, the CDR3 reads TGTGCCATCAGCTCCGGGCGGGGCACAGATACGCAGTATTTT. It is translated as CAISSGRGTDTQYF.

The rearrangement joins TRBV7-2 to TRBJ1-6, with TRBD1 as a possible D gene (6 bases). Per the germline V gene, CDR1 is SGHTA and CDR2 is FQGNSA. The CDR3 loop spans 16 amino acids. V lost 4 bases and J lost 6, with 16 bases in between. CDR3 coding DNA: TGTGCCAGCAGCTGGGGGCAGGGTAGGGGTAATTCACCCCTCCACTTT. Amino acid sequence: CASSWGQGRGNSPLHF.

V gene TRBV20-1 combines with J gene TRBJ1-2; no firm D call. The CDR3 contains 17 residues. V was clipped by 3 bases and J by 5 bases, with 25 bases between them. Germline values: CDR1 DFQATT, CDR2 SNEGSKA (reference sequence). CDR3 in DNA: TGCAGTGCTAGTAAAAATCTGGCACTGGTATGGCAATATGGCTACACCTTC. Protein: CSASKNLALVWQYGYTF.

This chain uses TRBV7-8 with TRBJ2-3; possible D gene TRBD1, 5 bases. Trimming shortened V by 1 base and J by 1 base, and 9 bases separated the two germline ends. The V gene's germline CDR1 is SGHVS and CDR2 FQNEAQ. The CDR3 contains 15 residues. CDR3 DNA sequence: TGTGCCAGCAGCTTAGAGGGGCCCCGCACAGATACGCAGTATTTT. This sequence encodes CASSLEGPRTDTQYF.

This chain connects TRBV6-1 to TRBJ2-3, with TRBD1 as a possible D gene (6 bases). The CDR3 consists of 15 residues. Germline V gene sequence: CDR1 MNHNS, CDR2 SASEGT. The V gene lost 9 bases and the J gene lost 2 bases, with 18 bases spanning the gap. In DNA, the CDR3 is TGTGCCAGTAGGAGAACAGGGAGAGCCACAGATACGCAGTATTTT. Its protein product is CASRRTGRATDTQYF.

This clonotype was observed a few times. This sequence joins TRBV27 and TRBJ2-1; 8 bases align to TRBD1. The CDR3 spans 15 residues. V lost 6 bases, J lost 0 bases, and 4 bases stayed unmatched. CDR1 MNHEY and CDR2 SMNVEV come from the germline V gene (reference sequence). This chain's CDR3 is CASRRTGGSYNEQFF. Here the CDR3 DNA reads TGTGCCAGCAGGCGAACAGGGGGCTCCTACAATGAGCAGTTCTTC.

A few counts support this clonotype. The chain is built from TRBV7-8 and TRBJ2-3; weak D call: TRBD2 (5 bases). The ends were cut back, 6 bases at V and 0 bases at J, with 22 bases in the middle. Germline CDR1 SGHVS, CDR2 FQNEAQ. The CDR3 contains 18 residues. The CDR3 nucleotides read TGTGCCAGCAGTACGTGGGCTCGGGAAGGTGCTAGCACAGATACGCAGTATTTT. Its protein product is CASSTWAREGASTDTQYF.

This clonotype was seen repeatedly, ten times or more. This sequence joins TRBV10-3 and TRBJ1-3; D unresolved. The germline CDR1 and CDR2 sequences are ENHRY and SYGVKD. The V and J ends lost 2 bases and 8 bases respectively, with 16 bases between them. This CDR3 contains 15 residues. The CDR3 here is CAISELGLLVDTIYF. CDR3 DNA sequence: TGTGCCATCAGTGAGCTAGGACTTTTGGTGGACACCATATATTTT.

This clonotype was observed a few times. The genes are TRBV20-1 and TRBJ2-7, with 9 positions matching TRBD2. The germline gives CDR1 DFQATT, CDR2 SNEGSKA (reference sequence). The CDR3 totals 15 residues. Trimming cost V 3 bases and J 0 bases; bases outside gene matches: 6. CDR3 residues: CSASRLAANSYEQYF. The CDR3 DNA sequence: TGCAGTGCTAGTCGACTAGCGGCCAACTCCTACGAGCAGTACTTC.